This record concerns one T cell receptor beta chain sequence. What it binds is not known. Measured with immunoSEQ multiplex PCR; TCRdb has only the in-frame clones, and not every one. This sample has about 180,000 clones; about 91% occur once, and the top ten carry under 14%. This CDR3 is built from 13 residues. J lost 9 bases, V lost 9 bases, and 11 bases had no gene match. Germline loops: CDR1 LNHDA, CDR2 SQIVND (reference sequence). The source of the sample is a study of T cell responses to AZD1222 COVID-19 vaccine. Findings and limits, study-wide: Clonal diversity was possibly underestimated, and the donors were mostly white British, with more females. Vaccine-associated CD4 TCRs ranged over spike, dominating at 160-218 and 743-854. Only a handful of AZD1222 recipients were seropositive at baseline. After two AZD1222 doses, spike-specific TCR breadth and depth rose versus day 0.

The source was peripheral blood, collected 28 days after the second AZD1222 dose. The sequence was obtained from an adult who received the AZD1222 COVID-19 vaccine. The chain is built from TRBV19 and TRBJ2-1, with 7 bases aligning to TRBD1. The CDR3 region has the DNA TGTGCCAGCCTAGATCCCCGGGACAGTGAGCAGTTCTTC. Its protein is CASLDPRDSEQFF.